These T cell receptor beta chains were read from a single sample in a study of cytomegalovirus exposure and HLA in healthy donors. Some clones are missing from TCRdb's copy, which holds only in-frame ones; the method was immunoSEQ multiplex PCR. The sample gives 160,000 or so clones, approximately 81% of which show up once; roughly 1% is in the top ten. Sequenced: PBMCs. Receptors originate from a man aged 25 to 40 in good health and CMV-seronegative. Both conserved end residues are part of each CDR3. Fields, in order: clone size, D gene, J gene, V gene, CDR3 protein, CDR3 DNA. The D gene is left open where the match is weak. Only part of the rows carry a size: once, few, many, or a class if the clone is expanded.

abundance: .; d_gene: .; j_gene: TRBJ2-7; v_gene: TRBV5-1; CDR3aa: CASSDVQGDEQYF; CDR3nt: TGCGCCAGCAGCGACGTACAGGGTGACGAGCAGTACTTC
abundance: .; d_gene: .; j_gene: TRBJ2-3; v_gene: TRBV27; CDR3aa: CASSLSPTRTDTQYF; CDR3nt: TGTGCCAGCAGTTTAAGTCCTACCCGCACAGATACGCAGTATTTT
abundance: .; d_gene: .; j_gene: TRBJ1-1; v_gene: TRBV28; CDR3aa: CASSLLVEAFF; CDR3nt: TGTGCCAGCAGTTTACTAGTTGAAGCTTTCTTT
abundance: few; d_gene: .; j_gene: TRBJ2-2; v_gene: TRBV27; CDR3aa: CATSTGTYTGELFF; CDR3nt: TGTGCCACTAGTACAGGGACGTACACCGGGGAGCTGTTTTTT
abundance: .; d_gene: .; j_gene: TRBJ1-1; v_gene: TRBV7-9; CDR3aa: CASSLARVGSGAFF; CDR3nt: TGTGCCAGCAGCTTAGCCCGGGTGGGGAGCGGAGCTTTCTTT
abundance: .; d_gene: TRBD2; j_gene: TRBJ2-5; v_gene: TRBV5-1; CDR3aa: CASSLILAGGLQETQYF; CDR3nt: TGCGCCAGCAGCTTGATACTAGCGGGGGGGTTGCAAGAGACCCAGTACTTC
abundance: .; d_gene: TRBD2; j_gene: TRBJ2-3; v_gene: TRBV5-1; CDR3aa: CASSLALAGGRDTQYF; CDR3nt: TGCGCCAGCAGCTTGGCCTTGGCGGGAGGCAGAGATACGCAGTATTTT
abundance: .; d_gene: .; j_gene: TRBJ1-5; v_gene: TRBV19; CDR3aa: CASTSLNQGNYNQPQHF; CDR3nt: TGTGCCAGTACCTCCCTGAACCAGGGGAACTACAATCAGCCCCAGCATTTT
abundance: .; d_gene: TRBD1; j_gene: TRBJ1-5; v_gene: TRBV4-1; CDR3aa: CASSPAGTGPTGRQPQHF; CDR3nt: TGCGCCAGCAGTCCCGCCGGGACAGGGCCTACTGGGCGTCAGCCCCAGCATTTT
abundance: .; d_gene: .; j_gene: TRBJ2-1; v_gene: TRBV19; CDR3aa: CASSIEPPSFISRSYNEQFF; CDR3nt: TGTGCCAGTAGTATAGAGCCCCCTAGCTTCATTTCTCGTTCCTACAATGAGCAGTTCTTC
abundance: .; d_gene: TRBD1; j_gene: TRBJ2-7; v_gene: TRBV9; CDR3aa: CASSVGTGVANEQYF; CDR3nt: TGTGCCAGCAGCGTAGGTACAGGGGTGGCGAACGAGCAGTACTTC
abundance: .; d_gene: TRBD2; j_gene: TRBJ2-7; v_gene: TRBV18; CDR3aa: CASSPIISGTSYEQYF; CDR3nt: TGTGCCAGCTCACCAATCATCAGCGGGACTAGCTACGAGCAGTACTTC
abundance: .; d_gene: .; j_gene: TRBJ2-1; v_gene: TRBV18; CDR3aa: CASSTDVRTRDNEQFF; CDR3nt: TGTGCCAGCTCGACCGACGTTCGGACCAGGGACAATGAGCAGTTCTTC
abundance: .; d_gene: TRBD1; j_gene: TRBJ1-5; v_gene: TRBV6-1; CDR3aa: CASSRDRGDSQPQHF; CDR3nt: TGTGCCAGCAGCCGGGACAGGGGGGATAGCCAGCCCCAGCATTTT
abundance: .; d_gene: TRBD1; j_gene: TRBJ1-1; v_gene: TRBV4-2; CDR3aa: CASSQDPGQGNTEAFF; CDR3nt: TGTGCCAGCAGCCAAGATCCCGGACAGGGCAACACTGAAGCTTTCTTT
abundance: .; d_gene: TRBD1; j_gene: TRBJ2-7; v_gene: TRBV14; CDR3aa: CASSQEIWTGPTYEQYF; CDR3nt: TGTGCCAGCAGCCAAGAGATCTGGACAGGGCCTACCTACGAGCAGTACTTC
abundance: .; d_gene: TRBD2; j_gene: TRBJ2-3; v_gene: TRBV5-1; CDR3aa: CASSLDQRGGTDTQYF; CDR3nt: TGCGCCAGCAGCCTGGATCAGCGGGGGGGCACAGATACGCAGTATTTT
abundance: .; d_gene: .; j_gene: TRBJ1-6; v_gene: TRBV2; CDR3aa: CASIVIVNSPLHF; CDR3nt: TGTGCCAGCATCGTAATAGTTAATTCACCCCTCCACTTT
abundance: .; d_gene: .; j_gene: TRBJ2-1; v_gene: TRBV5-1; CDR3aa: CASRGIGGERNEQFF; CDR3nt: TGCGCCAGCAGGGGAATCGGCGGGGAGAGGAATGAGCAGTTCTTC
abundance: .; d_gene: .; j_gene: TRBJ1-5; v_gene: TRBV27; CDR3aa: CASSPTDSNQPQHF; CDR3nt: TGTGCCAGCAGCCCGACAGATAGCAATCAGCCCCAGCATTTT
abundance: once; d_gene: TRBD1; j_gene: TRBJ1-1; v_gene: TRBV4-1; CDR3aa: CASSQGGTVGWGAFF; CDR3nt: TGCGCCAGCAGCCAAGGGGGGACAGTAGGTTGGGGCGCTTTCTTT
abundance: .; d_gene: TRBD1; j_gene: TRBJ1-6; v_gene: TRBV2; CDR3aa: CASRVGTDHNSPLHF; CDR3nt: TGTGCCAGCAGAGTGGGGACAGACCATAATTCACCCCTCCACTTT
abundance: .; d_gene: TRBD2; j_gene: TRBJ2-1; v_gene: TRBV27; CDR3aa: CASSFIGTSGAYEQFF; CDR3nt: TGTGCCAGCAGTTTCATTGGGACTAGCGGGGCATACGAGCAGTTCTTC
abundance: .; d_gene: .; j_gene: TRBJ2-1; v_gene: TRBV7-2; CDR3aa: CASSLAGRRGKYNEQFF; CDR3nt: TGTGCCAGCAGCTTAGCGGGTAGGCGGGGCAAATACAATGAGCAGTTCTTC
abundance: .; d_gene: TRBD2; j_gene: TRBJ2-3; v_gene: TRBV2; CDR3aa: CASSAGGSTDTQYF; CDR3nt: TGTGCCAGCAGTGCGGGGGGGAGCACAGATACGCAGTATTTT
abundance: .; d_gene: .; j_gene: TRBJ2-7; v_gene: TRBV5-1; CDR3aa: CASARVLEEQYF; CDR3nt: TGCGCCAGCGCCCGGGTATTGGAAGAGCAGTACTTC
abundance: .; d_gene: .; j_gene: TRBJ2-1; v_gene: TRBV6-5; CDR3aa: CASSSPSNEQFF; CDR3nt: TGTGCCAGCAGTTCCCCGAGCAATGAGCAGTTCTTC
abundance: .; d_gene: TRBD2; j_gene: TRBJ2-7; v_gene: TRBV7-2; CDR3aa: CASSLVLAGEQYF; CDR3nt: TGTGCCAGCAGCTTAGTCCTAGCGGGAGAGCAGTACTTC
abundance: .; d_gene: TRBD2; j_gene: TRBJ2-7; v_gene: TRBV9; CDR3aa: CASSVSLAGAEQYF; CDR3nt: TGTGCCAGCAGCGTATCACTAGCGGGAGCCGAGCAGTACTTC
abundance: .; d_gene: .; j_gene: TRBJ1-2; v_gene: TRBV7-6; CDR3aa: CASSLGGGLGYTF; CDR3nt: TGTGCCAGCAGCTTAGGTGGGGGGTTGGGCTACACCTTC
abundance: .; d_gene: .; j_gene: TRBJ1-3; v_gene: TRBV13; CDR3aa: CASSLLGAGNTIYF; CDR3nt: TGTGCCAGCAGCTTACTGGGGGCCGGAAACACCATATATTTT
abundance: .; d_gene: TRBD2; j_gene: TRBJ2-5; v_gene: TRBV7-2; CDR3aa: CASSTIMGLAGSSKTQYF; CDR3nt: TGTGCCAGCAGCACTATCATGGGACTAGCGGGAAGTAGCAAGACCCAGTACTTC
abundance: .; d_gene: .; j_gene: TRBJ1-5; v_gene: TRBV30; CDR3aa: CAWSEQANQPQHF; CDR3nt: TGTGCCTGGAGTGAACAGGCGAATCAGCCCCAGCATTTT
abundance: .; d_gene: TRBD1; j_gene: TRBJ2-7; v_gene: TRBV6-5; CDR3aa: CASSSRQGARQYF; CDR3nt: TGTGCCAGCAGTTCCCGACAGGGGGCAAGGCAGTACTTC
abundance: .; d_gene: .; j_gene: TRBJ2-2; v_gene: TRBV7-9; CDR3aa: CASIYRDREAGELFF; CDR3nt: TGTGCCAGCATCTATCGCGACAGGGAGGCTGGGGAGCTGTTTTTT
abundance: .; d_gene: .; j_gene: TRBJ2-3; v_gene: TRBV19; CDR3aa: CASSIGRGTTDTQYF; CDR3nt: TGTGCCAGTAGTATAGGCCGGGGGACCACAGATACGCAGTATTTT
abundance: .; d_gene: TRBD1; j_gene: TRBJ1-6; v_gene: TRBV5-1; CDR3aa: CASSPTGTVGSPLHF; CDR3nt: TGCGCCAGCTCCCCAACCGGGACAGTGGGTTCACCCCTCCACTTT
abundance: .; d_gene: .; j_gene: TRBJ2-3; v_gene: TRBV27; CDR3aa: CASSFANRGDTQYF; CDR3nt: TGTGCCAGCAGTTTTGCGAACCGGGGAGATACGCAGTATTTT